This TCR beta chain was retrieved from a study of blood T cell repertoires in COVID-19. This table comes from immunoSEQ multiplex PCR, and its TCRdb copy is limited to in-frame clones, with some not included. The data hold under 85,000 clones, with under 85% observed a single time. Looked up from germline, CDR1 is LGHNA and CDR2 is YNFKEQ. This CDR3 comprises 15 residues. After removal of 2 bases from V and 2 bases from J, the junction contained 3 bases not matched to a gene. This TCR came from a man aged 45-65 years with COVID-19, enrolled during active disease. Sequenced input: peripheral blood. The V gene is TRBV4-2, the J gene TRBJ2-7; 10 bases map to TRBD2. The CDR3 region has the DNA TGTGCCAGCAGCCAAAGGACTAGCGGAACCTACGAGCAGTACTTC. Residues: CASSQRTSGTYEQYF.